A selection of T cell receptor beta chains follows, all from one sample in a study of shared clonotypes between healthy human individuals. The data were produced by immunoSEQ multiplex PCR, yet TCRdb's version contains in-frame clones alone and is incomplete. This repertoire shows just over 2,000,000 clones, over 85% found once; its top ten account for 0.1% to 0.15%. Sequences were obtained from naive CD4+ T cells sorted from blood. The source of these receptors is a man younger than 30 in good health. CDR3s include the opening cysteine and the closing phenylalanine or tryptophan. A D gene is named only where the DNA matches it firmly. Size values are once, few and many counts, or a class for expanded clones, and some rows have none.

cdr3_nt cdr3_aa v_call clone_size d_call cdr3_length j_call
TGTGCCAGCAGTTACTCGGTCTCCCTTTATGGCTACACCTTC CASSYSVSLYGYTF TRBV6-5 - - 14 TRBJ1-2
TGTGCCAGCAGCTATAGGAGGACTCCCTCCTACGAGCAGTACTTC CASSYRRTPSYEQYF TRBV5-6 - - 15 TRBJ2-7
TGTGCCAGCAGCTATAGGTACGGCCCCCACGAGCAGTACTTC CASSYRYGPHEQYF TRBV27 - - 14 TRBJ2-7
TGTGCCAGCAGTCATTCGTTTCAGTGGTGGCAGCCCCAGCATTTT CASSHSFQWWQPQHF TRBV5-6 - - 15 TRBJ1-5
TGTGCCAGCTCACCCTCGTTAGAGAAGAGGGTAAATTCACCCCTCCACTTT CASSPSLEKRVNSPLHF TRBV18 - - 17 TRBJ1-6
TGTGCCAGCAGAGGGCAGGGGGTCCATGGCTACACCTTC CASRGQGVHGYTF TRBV2 once TRBD1 13 TRBJ1-2
TGTGCCAGCACCCCCTCTGGAGCCTACGAGCAGTACTTC CASTPSGAYEQYF TRBV6-1 - - 13 TRBJ2-7
TGTGCCAGCAGTTACTCGGGGACGGACTACGAGCAGTACTTC CASSYSGTDYEQYF TRBV6-5 - - 14 TRBJ2-7
TGTGCCAGCAGTGCGAAAAGCGGAAAGTACCAAGAGACCCAGTACTTC CASSAKSGKYQETQYF TRBV2 - - 16 TRBJ2-5
TGTGCCAGCAGCAAAAGATCCCTCAGGGGCAGCCCCTTGCCCCTCCACTTT CASSKRSLRGSPLPLHF TRBV11-2 - - 17 TRBJ1-6
TGCGCCAGCAGCCTCATCCCTCGGGGACTAGCGGCCCAAGAGACCCAGTACTTC CASSLIPRGLAAQETQYF TRBV4-1 - TRBD2 18 TRBJ2-5
TGTGCCAGCAGGATTACCAACTCTGGAAACACCATATATTTT CASRITNSGNTIYF TRBV7-2 - - 14 TRBJ1-3
TGTGCCAGCAGTGCTGCCGTTTTATTCACTGAAGCTTTCTTT CASSAAVLFTEAFF TRBV2 - - 14 TRBJ1-1
TGTGCCAGTAGTATCGGGCAGAAAGAGACCCAGTACTTC CASSIGQKETQYF TRBV19 - - 13 TRBJ2-5
TGTGCCAGCAGCAAAGGATTTAGTGCGGAGGAGAAATCCTACGAGCAGTACTTC CASSKGFSAEEKSYEQYF TRBV21-1 - - 18 TRBJ2-7
TGTGCCAGCACCTACAGGCCCGGGGCTTCACCCCTCCACTTT CASTYRPGASPLHF TRBV6-4 once - 14 TRBJ1-6
TGTGCCAGCAGCGCGACTTGGGGAGAGACCCAGTACTTC CASSATWGETQYF TRBV5-4 - - 13 TRBJ2-5
TGTGCCAGCAGTGAGGGGGTATCTGGAAACACCATATATTTT CASSEGVSGNTIYF TRBV2 - - 14 TRBJ1-3
TGCGCCAGCAGCTCGGGACAGAACTCTGGGGCCAACGTCCTGACTTTC CASSSGQNSGANVLTF TRBV5-1 - TRBD1 16 TRBJ2-6
TGTGCCAGCAGTGCGCCAAATACGCAGTATTTT CASSAPNTQYF TRBV6-1 - - 11 TRBJ2-3
TGTGCCAGCAGACAGGAAGGGACCCCTAGTATGTTTTTT CASRQEGTPSMFF TRBV28 - - 13 TRBJ1-4
TGTGCCAGCAGCGTATCACCGGGACAGCCCTACGAGCAGTACTTC CASSVSPGQPYEQYF TRBV7-8 once TRBD1 15 TRBJ2-7
TGTGCCTGGGGTAAGGGGGGAGATACGCAGTATTTT CAWGKGGDTQYF TRBV30 - - 12 TRBJ2-3
TGTGCCAGCAAAGGAGGGACAGGAGCTAACTATGGCTACACCTTC CASKGGTGANYGYTF TRBV2 - TRBD1 15 TRBJ1-2
TGCGCCAGCAGTGAGTCCCCAGCCCAAGAGACCCAGTACTTC CASSESPAQETQYF TRBV10-1 - - 14 TRBJ2-5
TGTGCCAGCAGCTTGGCCCCTACCGGGGAGCTGTTTTTT CASSLAPTGELFF TRBV5-6 - - 13 TRBJ2-2
TGTGCCAGCCAGGACAGGGCCCAATCCTACGAGCAGTACTTC CASQDRAQSYEQYF TRBV6-5 few TRBD1 14 TRBJ2-7
TGTGCCTGGAGTCTTCGGAGTGGACTTGTGAACACTGAAGCTTTCTTT CAWSLRSGLVNTEAFF TRBV30 - - 16 TRBJ1-1
TGTGCCATCAGGGCTCAAGGGGCGGGGGACAATCAGTACTTC CAIRAQGAGDNQYF TRBV10-3 - - 14 TRBJ2-7
TGTGCCAGCAGTTTGACGAGAACGGACAGGGCCGGGGAGCTGTTTTTT CASSLTRTDRAGELFF TRBV28 - TRBD1 16 TRBJ2-2
TGTGCCAGCAGTGAGGGGCAACAGCGAACAACTAAACTGTTTTTT CASSEGQQRTTKLFF TRBV6-1 - - 15 TRBJ1-4
TGCGCCAGCAGCGTTGGAGGCAGAAATGAGCAGTTCTTC CASSVGGRNEQFF TRBV5-1 - - 13 TRBJ2-1
TGTGCCAGCAGCGTAGGCATGGGGGCTAGCACAGATACGCAGTATTTT CASSVGMGASTDTQYF TRBV9 - - 16 TRBJ2-3
TGTGCCAGCAGCTTCGGGACTAGCGGCACAGATACGCAGTATTTT CASSFGTSGTDTQYF TRBV7-6 - TRBD2 15 TRBJ2-3
TGTGCCAGCAGCGCCCGACTGCTGAGCTCCTACGAGCAGTACTTC CASSARLLSSYEQYF TRBV14 - - 15 TRBJ2-7
TGTGCCAGCAGCTTAGTTAGCGGGATTTACAATGAGCAGTTCTTC CASSLVSGIYNEQFF TRBV7-2 - TRBD2 15 TRBJ2-1
TGTGCCAGCAGTTACTTTCTCACAGATACGCAGTATTTT CASSYFLTDTQYF TRBV6-5 - - 13 TRBJ2-3
TGTGCCAGCAGGGCCACCGGGAGTGAGCAGTTCTTC CASRATGSEQFF TRBV7-3 - - 12 TRBJ2-1
TGTGCCAGTAGTATGTGGGACAAGGATGAGCAGTTCTTC CASSMWDKDEQFF TRBV19 - - 13 TRBJ2-1
TGTGCCAGCAGTCTCACAGGGGGCGAGAGAAACACCATATATTTT CASSLTGGERNTIYF TRBV11-2 - TRBD1 15 TRBJ1-3
TGCGCCAGCAGCCCTCTGGGACGGGACGACGAGCAGTACTTC CASSPLGRDDEQYF TRBV5-1 - - 14 TRBJ2-7
TGTGCCAGCAGTTACTCGAGGAGTTCCCAGAGGTACACCTTC CASSYSRSSQRYTF TRBV6-5 - - 14 TRBJ1-2
TGCGCCAGCAGCCGCACCGGGACAACGGTGGAGACCCAGTACTTC CASSRTGTTVETQYF TRBV5-1 - - 15 TRBJ2-5
TGTGCCAGCAGCTTAAGACTAACTTTACTTCCCGGGGAGCTGTTTTTT CASSLRLTLLPGELFF TRBV11-2 - - 16 TRBJ2-2
TGTGCCAGCAGCCTTGACGGCCTTCTGATGTACTTC CASSLDGLLMYF TRBV5-4 - - 12 TRBJ2-7
TGTGCCAGCAGCGAGGACAGGTCAGATCAGCCCCAGCATTTT CASSEDRSDQPQHF TRBV6-6 - TRBD1 14 TRBJ1-5
TGTGCCAGCTCACCCCCGGAGGGGGCGCGATACGAGCAGTACTTC CASSPPEGARYEQYF TRBV18 once - 15 TRBJ2-7
TGTGCCAGCACGCAAGGGGGCCTCACCTATGGCTACACCTTC CASTQGGLTYGYTF TRBV6-5 once TRBD1 14 TRBJ1-2
TGTGCCATCACCTTGGACCCCCGAGGGAACTATGGCTACACCTTC CAITLDPRGNYGYTF TRBV10-3 - - 15 TRBJ1-2
TGTGCCAGCAGTCAAGATAGCGGGACAAGCACAGATACGCAGTATTTT CASSQDSGTSTDTQYF TRBV7-2 - TRBD2 16 TRBJ2-3
TGCAGTGCTAGGGCGAACTACGAGCAGTACTTC CSARANYEQYF TRBV20-1 - - 11 TRBJ2-7
TGTGCCAGCAGCTTCACTAGCGGGAGTGGAGAGACCCAGTACTTC CASSFTSGSGETQYF TRBV11-2 - TRBD2 15 TRBJ2-5
TGTGCCAGCAGGGGGTGGCCCGGCCTCCCGGGTCTACCCCTCCACTTT CASRGWPGLPGLPLHF TRBV14 - - 16 TRBJ1-6
TGTGCCAGCAGCTTGCGGACAGATACGCAGTATTTT CASSLRTDTQYF TRBV7-2 few - 12 TRBJ2-3
TGTGCCAGCTCACCGACAGGGTCCACCGGGGAGCTGTTTTTT CASSPTGSTGELFF TRBV18 - TRBD1 14 TRBJ2-2
TGTGCCTGGACAAGGGGAACAGCAGGAGAGACCCAGTACTTC CAWTRGTAGETQYF TRBV30 - - 14 TRBJ2-5
TGTGCCAGCAGCGGACTAGCGGGATCTTTCAATGAGCAGTTCTTC CASSGLAGSFNEQFF TRBV5-6 - TRBD2 15 TRBJ2-1